This TCR beta chain was documented in a study of blood T cells in healthy people across ages. The study, taken as a whole, reports: Diversity estimates drawn from one million T cells were deemed underestimates.

As concerns this clonotype: Its cognate antigen is unknown.

The length of the CDR3 is 12 residues. CDR1 and CDR2 (germline): SGHTA, FQGNSA. With 4 bases removed from V and 7 bases from J, the gap between germline ends came to 10 bases. Together with a sample-barcoded 5' primer, a J-beta primer mix was included in a second PCR lasting roughly 6 to 12 cycles. TCRdb used MiXCR to reprocess the 5' RACE reads, holding one entry per CDR3 protein. Among roughly 730,000 distinct CDR3 sequences listed, roughly 50% were seen once. With each sample, at least 5 micrograms of total RNA were extracted. The sequence came from a man in his forties in good health. The sample consisted of blood. This chain joins TRBV7-2 and TRBJ1-2; no clear D. CDR3 in DNA: TGTGCCAGCAGCTCACGACCTTCTGGCTACACCTTC. Residues: CASSSRPSGYTF. The variable domain in full, with the rest retrieved from reference TRBV7-2 and TRBJ1-2, is GAGVSQSPSNKVTEKGKDVELRCDPISGHTALYWYRQSLGQGLEFLIYFQGNSAPDKSGLPSDRFSAERTGGSVSTLTIQRTQQEDSAVYLCASSSRPSGYTFGSGTRLTVV.